This T cell receptor beta chain was found in a study of blood T cell repertoires in COVID-19. Study-wide background: Acute and convalescent COVID-19 specimens originated in the United States, Italy and Spain.

Original data processing: Researchers report that nucleated cell counts were estimated from reference gene primer amplification. Sequenced by immunoSEQ multiplex PCR; TCRdb stores in-frame clones only, minus some. V, J and clone size were drawn from that table, and D and trimming were deduced from the DNA. The sample includes about 250,000 clones, 86% of them seen just once. Trimming took 3 bases from V and 8 from J; bases not matched to a gene: 13. The germline gives CDR1 SGHNT, CDR2 YYREEE (reference sequence). The CDR3 has 16 residues. This TCR was recovered from a woman in her twenties or thirties with active or convalescent COVID-19. The chain is built from TRBV5-4 and TRBJ2-1; 8 bases align to TRBD2. Sequences were obtained from peripheral blood. CDR3 coding DNA: TGTGCCAGCAGCTCCATTGGCGGGGGGATTTTCGATGAGCAGTTCTTC. It encodes CASSSIGGGIFDEQFF.